This TCR beta chain was obtained from a study of PD-L1 blockade in urothelial cancer. CDR3 length: 15 amino acids. Trimming took 6 bases from V and 9 from J; bases not matched to a gene: 19. From germline, CDR1 is GTSNPN and CDR2 SVGIG (reference sequence). Here immunoSEQ multiplex PCR was the method, and the copy in TCRdb shows in-frame clones only, minus some. The sample comprises some 41,000 clones, approximately 88% of which are singletons, and roughly 3.6% rests with the top ten. The TCR originated in a man at least 80 years old with urothelial cancer. Sequencing used PBMCs, obtained around atezolizumab (anti-PD-L1) treatment. V and J are TRBV30 and TRBJ2-5; TRBD1 matches 7 bases. The CDR3 coding sequence is TGTGCCTGCCCCCTCGAGGGACAGCCCCAGGGGTCCCAGTACTTC. Its translation is CACPLEGQPQGSQYF.